This TCR beta chain emerged from a study of T cells in localized non-small cell lung cancer. Study observations and caveats: As only one tumor region underwent sequencing, heterogeneity remains possible. Longer overall survival was linked to higher blood T cell density. The highest T cell clonality was in uninvolved adjacent lung, above tumor.

V was pared by 4 bases and J by 2 bases, with 7 bases of the junction left unmatched. CDR1 and CDR2 from the germline V gene are SGDLS and YYNGEE. The CDR3 is made up of 16 amino acids. About this clone itself: The antigen remains undetermined.

TCRdb's table, derived via immunoSEQ multiplex PCR, lists solely in-frame clones and lacks some. The sample shows fewer than 35,000 clones, roughly nine tenths of them seen only once. This rearrangement joins TRBV9 to TRBJ2-3, with 10 bases lining up with TRBD2. The source of this sequence is a man aged 40-75 years with stage II lung adenocarcinoma. The sequenced sample was PBMCs, obtained before any cancer treatment. The CDR3 DNA reads TGTGCCAGCAGCATCGGAACTAGCGGGAACACAGATACGCAGTATTTT. It yields the protein CASSIGTSGNTDTQYF.